This is a list of T cell receptor beta chains from one sample in a study of blood T cell repertoires in COVID-19. The method was immunoSEQ multiplex PCR; TCRdb's version includes in-frame clones alone and lacks a portion of them. The repertoire has 90,000 to 100,000 clones, around 85% of them found once; the top ten carry 15% to 20%. Sequenced input: peripheral blood. The receptors derive from a woman in her sixties or seventies with acute or convalescent COVID-19. Each CDR3 is given with its conserved first and last residue. A D gene is named only where the DNA matches it firmly. Not every row has a clone size; where given, it reads once, few, many or a size class.

D gene	clone size	J gene	V gene	CDR3 DNA	CDR3 protein
TRBD1	-	TRBJ1-1	TRBV27	TGTGCCAGCAGCCGCGGACAGGGGAGGACTGAAGCTTTCTTT	CASSRGQGRTEAFF
-	-	TRBJ1-4	TRBV4-3	TGCGCCAGCAGCCAAGGTTGGCGGGGGGCTTTTGAAAAACTGTTTTTT	CASSQGWRGAFEKLFF
-	-	TRBJ1-6	TRBV19	TGTGCCAGTAGTATGGGCAGGGCAGGCTCACCCCTCCACTTT	CASSMGRAGSPLHF
-	-	TRBJ1-1	TRBV30	TGTGCCTGGAGTGTAGGCAGGGCGAACACTGAAGCTTTCTTT	CAWSVGRANTEAFF
-	-	TRBJ1-1	TRBV9	TGTGCCAGCAGCGGAGGTACTGAAGCTTTCTTT	CASSGGTEAFF
TRBD1	-	TRBJ1-1	TRBV12-3/TRBV12-4	TGTGCCAGCAAGAATACAGGGGGCACTGAAGCTTTCTTT	CASKNTGGTEAFF
TRBD2	once	TRBJ2-3	TRBV3-1/TRBV3-2	TGTGCCAGCAGCCAGGGAGCGGGGTGGATAGATACGCAGTATTTT	CASSQGAGWIDTQYF
TRBD1	-	TRBJ1-4	TRBV7-2	TGTGCCAGCAGCTCAGGACAGGGAAGTGAAAAACTGTTTTTT	CASSSGQGSEKLFF
TRBD1	-	TRBJ2-5	TRBV18	TGTGCCAGCTCACGGGACAGACAAGAGACCCAGTACTTC	CASSRDRQETQYF
TRBD2	-	TRBJ2-2	TRBV28	TGTGCCAGCAGGACTAGCGGGGGGCTGGGCACCGGGGAGCTGTTTTTT	CASRTSGGLGTGELFF
TRBD2	-	TRBJ2-2	TRBV5-1	TGCGCCAGCAGCTTGGCCTGGACTAGCGCCGGGGAGCTGTTTTTT	CASSLAWTSAGELFF
-	-	TRBJ2-1	TRBV28	TGTGCCAGCAGTTTGCGGGCGCCTGATGAGCAGTTCTTC	CASSLRAPDEQFF
-	-	TRBJ2-1	TRBV5-6	TGTGCCAGCAGCTTGGGGAGCTCCTACAATGAGCAGTTCTTC	CASSLGSSYNEQFF
-	-	TRBJ1-2	TRBV10-3	TGTGCCGCCAACTCGCAGGGATTATACTATGGCTACACCTTC	CAANSQGLYYGYTF
-	-	TRBJ1-6	TRBV28	TGTGCCAGCAATCGGCCGGGGAATTCACCCCTCCACTTT	CASNRPGNSPLHF
-	-	TRBJ1-1	TRBV19	TGTGCCAGTAGTGAAGGTCGGGGGGTCACTGAAGCTTTCTTT	CASSEGRGVTEAFF
TRBD1	few	TRBJ2-1	TRBV28	TGTGCCAGCAGTCTCGACAGGGTCGGCAACAATGAGCAGTTCTTC	CASSLDRVGNNEQFF
-	-	TRBJ1-4	TRBV5-6	TGTGCCAGCAGCGTGGCCGGTGCTAATGAAAAACTGTTTTTT	CASSVAGANEKLFF
-	-	TRBJ2-1	TRBV6-5	TGTGCCAGCAGTTACCTTGGACTTGAGCAGTTCTTC	CASSYLGLEQFF
-	once	TRBJ1-4	TRBV4-3	TGCGCCAGCAGCCAAGATGCAGGGGAAGGGGAAAAACTGTTTTTT	CASSQDAGEGEKLFF
TRBD1	-	TRBJ1-4	TRBV2	TGTGCCAGCAGCGTAGACAGGGGTAATGAAAAACTGTTTTTT	CASSVDRGNEKLFF
TRBD1	-	TRBJ1-6	TRBV7-9	TGTGCCAGCAGCTTAAGACAGGGTGAGAATTCACCCCTCCACTTT	CASSLRQGENSPLHF
-	few	TRBJ1-4	TRBV30	TGTGCCTGGAGTGTACGCGTCAGGGCACCTGAAAAACTGTTTTTT	CAWSVRVRAPEKLFF
-	once	TRBJ1-4	TRBV4-3	TGCGCCAGCAGCCAAGATAAGGGACTTGGGGAAAAACTGTTTTTT	CASSQDKGLGEKLFF
-	-	TRBJ1-1	TRBV29-1	TGCAGCCTTGTACAGGGCGAGGGCACTGAAGCTTTCTTT	CSLVQGEGTEAFF
TRBD1	-	TRBJ1-1	TRBV18	TGTGCCAGCTCACTACCCCCGGGACAGATCACTGAAGCTTTCTTT	CASSLPPGQITEAFF
-	-	TRBJ1-1	TRBV5-4	TGTGCCAGCAGCTCACCGGGACAGAACACTGAAGCTTTCTTT	CASSSPGQNTEAFF
TRBD2	-	TRBJ2-5	TRBV5-1	TGCGCCAGCAGTCTGACTAGCGGGGGGTTCCAAGAGACCCAGTACTTC	CASSLTSGGFQETQYF
-	few	TRBJ1-2	TRBV7-2	TGTGCCAGCAGCTTAGCGAAACAGGGAGTCGGCTACACCTTC	CASSLAKQGVGYTF
-	-	TRBJ1-1	TRBV12-3/TRBV12-4	TGTGCCAGCAGTTCACAGGGAAACACTGAAGCTTTCTTT	CASSSQGNTEAFF
TRBD1	-	TRBJ1-6	TRBV9	TGTGCCAGCAGCGTAGGACAGGGGGCAAATAATTCACCCCTCCACTTT	CASSVGQGANNSPLHF
TRBD2	-	TRBJ2-1	TRBV5-1	TGCGCCAGCAGCTTGGGCTCGACTAGCGGGGGTGGTAATGAGCAGTTCTTC	CASSLGSTSGGGNEQFF
TRBD1	-	TRBJ1-5	TRBV6-5	TGTGCCAGCAGTTACTCGCGGACAGGGGGCAATCAGCCCCAGCATTTT	CASSYSRTGGNQPQHF
TRBD1	-	TRBJ1-3	TRBV5-1	TGCGCCAGCAGCTTGGTGGGACAGGCTTTTTCCTGGGACACCATATATTTT	CASSLVGQAFSWDTIYF
-	-	TRBJ1-3	TRBV27	TGTGCCAGCAGTTTTAGAGAAGGAAACACCATATATTTT	CASSFREGNTIYF
TRBD2	-	TRBJ2-1	TRBV9	TGTGCCAGCAGCGTTACTAGCGGGGGGGCCTATTACAATGAGCAGTTCTTC	CASSVTSGGAYYNEQFF